Below, 4 T cell receptor beta chains from the same sample are listed, as sequenced in a study of cytomegalovirus exposure and HLA in healthy donors. The PCR used 60 Vbeta and 13 Jbeta primers. Method: immunoSEQ multiplex PCR; TCRdb's copy keeps in-frame clones and lacks some. The data contain some 76,000 clones, approximately 84% of them singletons. Sequenced: PBMCs. The origin of the receptors is a woman between 50 and 59 years old in good health and CMV-seronegative.

The gene calls are TRBV6-1 and TRBJ2-5; D remains ambiguous. The V end was cut by 9 bases, the J end by 5 bases, with 19 bases between. This CDR3 contains 14 residues. Per the germline V gene, CDR1 is MNHNS and CDR2 is SASEGT. The chain's CDR3 is CASPTGHEVETQYF. CDR3 DNA: TGTGCCAGTCCAACGGGTCACGAGGTGGAGACCCAGTACTTC.

V usage is TRBV7-9 and J usage is TRBJ1-1; perhaps TRBD1 as D (6 bases). The CDR3 has 15 amino acids. Per germline, CDR1 SEHNR and CDR2 FQNEAQ (reference sequence). Trimming shortened V by 5 bases and J by 0 bases, and 13 bases separated the two germline ends. For the CDR3, the DNA is TGTGCCAGCAGCCCACAGGGCCTTCTGAACACTGAAGCTTTCTTT. Amino acids: CASSPQGLLNTEAFF. The whole variable domain, filled in from reference TRBV7-9 and TRBJ1-1, reads DTGVSQNPRHKITKRGQNVTFRCDPISEHNRLYWYRQTLGQGPEFLTYFQNEAQLEKSRLLSDRFSAERPKGSFSTLEIQRTEQGDSAMYLCASSPQGLLNTEAFFGQGTRLTVV.

Written as DNA, the CDR3 is TGTGCCAGCAGCGTAGGGGAGGGCTTGGCTGGAAACACCATATATTTT. This translates into CASSVGEGLAGNTIYF. This chain uses TRBV9 with TRBJ1-3; D is ambiguous. V was clipped by 0 bases and J by 2 bases, with 12 bases between them. This CDR3 is 16 amino acids long. Germline V gives CDR1 SGDLS, CDR2 YYNGEE.

The chain couples TRBV2 to TRBJ2-2; D gene uncertain. The germline gives CDR1 SNHLY, CDR2 FYNNEI. V was shortened by 6 bases and J by 2 bases, with 10 bases between the two germline ends. The CDR3 sequence is 14 residues long. CDR3: CASSYSSNTGELFF. DNA for the CDR3: TGTGCCAGCAGCTACAGTTCTAACACCGGGGAGCTGTTTTTT.